The following is a T cell receptor beta chain sequence with its context. The data belong to a study of blood T cell repertoires in COVID-19. Whole-study context: Sites across the United States, Italy and Spain contributed samples from acute and convalescent COVID-19. Nucleic acid was either cDNA or gDNA, and it came from T cells, B-cell-depleted T cells, or PBMCs.

Participants' reported clinical history set cohort assignment. In the source study's methods: Amplification from reference gene primers served as the basis for estimated nucleated cell counts. Data came from immunoSEQ multiplex PCR; TCRdb stores just in-frame clones and leaves some out. The DNA gave D and trimming, while V, J and clone size come from that table. The table lists more than 300,000 clones, just over 85% of them singletons. The CDR3 extends over 13 amino acids. The germline gives CDR1 ENHRY, CDR2 SYGVKD. With 4 bases removed from V and 7 bases from J, the gap between germline ends came to 11 bases.

The sequenced sample was PBMCs or T cells enriched from blood (not recorded which). The TCR comes from a woman under 30 who had recovered from COVID-19. V gene TRBV10-3 combines with J gene TRBJ2-1, with a tentative D call TRBD2 (5 bases). The CDR3 sequence: CAISVSGENEQFF. In DNA, the CDR3 is TGTGCCATCAGTGTATCCGGGGAAAATGAGCAGTTCTTC.